The rows below give T cell receptor beta chains drawn from one sample of a study of CD8+CD57+ T cells in acquired aplastic anemia. TCRdb reprocessed the reads with MiXCR, giving one entry per CDR3 protein. The table has around 160,000 distinct CDR3 sequences, under 55% seen once. The sequenced material came from sorted CD4+, CD8+, or CD8+CD57+ T cells (not recorded which) from PBMCs. Receptors originate from a human donor with aplastic anemia. The CDR3 runs from the conserved cysteine through the conserved F or W. Each record gives: clone size, D gene, V gene, J gene, CDR3 DNA, CDR3 protein. D genes are given only for firm matches. Part of the rows lack a size; the others show once, few, many or a class for expanded clones.

many	TRBD2	TRBV5-1	TRBJ2-3	TGCGCCAGCAGCTTGGTTGCTAGCGGATCTAGCACAGATACGCAGTATTTT	CASSLVASGSSTDTQYF
-	TRBD1	TRBV24-1	TRBJ2-5	TGTGCCACCAGCACCGGGACAGCGCAACAAGAGACCCAGTACTTC	CATSTGTAQQETQYF
-	-	TRBV24-1	TRBJ2-5	TGTGCCACCAGCAGCGTCCAAGAGACCCAGTACTTC	CATSSVQETQYF
many	-	TRBV28	TRBJ1-2	TGTGCCAGCAGTTCGACCGGGGCCGGCTATGGCTACACCTTC	CASSSTGAGYGYTF
-	TRBD2	TRBV2	TRBJ2-2	TGTGCCAGCCTAGGACTAGCGGGAGATGCGAACACCGGGGAGCTGTTTTTT	CASLGLAGDANTGELFF
-	-	TRBV4-2	TRBJ2-4	TGTGCCAGCAGCCAAGATGAGAGTATTAAAAACATTCAGTACTTC	CASSQDESIKNIQYF
-	-	TRBV11-1	TRBJ2-3	TGTGCCAGCAGCTTATCCCGGGACATCACCTATACAGATACACAGTATTTT	CASSLSRDITYTDTQYF
few	-	TRBV2	TRBJ1-1	TGTGCCAGCAGTCCCGGGTTAATGAACACTGAAGCTTTCTTT	CASSPGLMNTEAFF
many	TRBD2	TRBV20-1	TRBJ2-2	TGCAGTGCTCGGAAAGCGGGAGGGGGCACCGGGGAGCTGTTTTTT	CSARKAGGGTGELFF
-	-	TRBV24-1	TRBJ2-1	TGTGCCACCTCTGAGGAGACTCACAATGAGCAGTTCTTC	CATSEETHNEQFF
once	TRBD2	TRBV20-1	TRBJ2-7	TGCAGTGCTAGGGGGCCGGGGGGTGAAGACGAGCAGTACTTC	CSARGPGGEDEQYF
-	-	TRBV12-3/TRBV12-4	TRBJ2-3	TGTGCCAGCAGTTTCTTTGGCACAGATACGCAGTATTTT	CASSFFGTDTQYF
few	TRBD2	TRBV13	TRBJ2-1	TGTGCCAGCAGCTCCACCCCCCCTAGCGGGGCCCTCTCCTACAATGAGCAGTTCTTC	CASSSTPPSGALSYNEQFF
many	-	TRBV5-5	TRBJ2-7	TGTGCCAGCAGCTTGGGTCTCGTCGGGGGCTACGAGCAGTACTTC	CASSLGLVGGYEQYF
-	-	TRBV28	TRBJ1-4	TGTGCCAGCAGTCCCCCCCAAAATCGTGAAAAACTGTTTTTT	CASSPPQNREKLFF
few	-	TRBV29-1	TRBJ2-7	TGCAGCGTTTTCGGTAGTCGGTACGAGCAGTACTTC	CSVFGSRYEQYF
few	-	TRBV19	TRBJ2-7	TGTGCCAGTAGTATGGCGGACCAGCAGTACTTC	CASSMADQQYF
-	TRBD1	TRBV19	TRBJ2-5	TGTGCCAGTAGTGCGGCGACAGGGGGCCGGGAGACCCAGTACTTC	CASSAATGGRETQYF
many	-	TRBV27	TRBJ1-6	TGTGCCAGCAGTTTAGGCCCAGGGCCTAATTCACCCCTCCACTTT	CASSLGPGPNSPLHF
few	TRBD2	TRBV29-1	TRBJ2-1	TGCAGCGTTGCAGGGCTAGCGGGAGATTTGATCAACAATGAGCAGTTCTTC	CSVAGLAGDLINNEQFF
-	-	TRBV15	TRBJ2-7	TGTGCCACCAGCAGTGCGAGGGACGCCCACGAGCAGTACTTC	CATSSARDAHEQYF
-	TRBD1	TRBV9	TRBJ1-2	TGTGCCAGCACCCTAGACAGGGCGAATGGCTACACCTTC	CASTLDRANGYTF
-	-	TRBV7-6	TRBJ1-1	TGTGCCAGCAGCTTACACAAGAACACTGAAGCTTTCTTT	CASSLHKNTEAFF
few	-	TRBV10-1	TRBJ2-3	TGCGCCAGCAGTGAGTCCCCCCTAGCGGATACGCAGTATTTT	CASSESPLADTQYF
-	-	TRBV10-1	TRBJ2-7	TGCGCCAGCACCCCTCCACCTAGCTTGGGGGACGGATCCTACGAGCAGTACTTC	CASTPPPSLGDGSYEQYF
many	-	TRBV7-6	TRBJ1-3	TGTGCCAGCAGCTTACTCTCCGGGCTTGACTCTGGAAACACCATATATTTT	CASSLLSGLDSGNTIYF
-	TRBD2	TRBV9	TRBJ2-7	TGTGCCAGCAGCGTAGGTAGCGGGAGCGAGCAGTACTTC	CASSVGSGSEQYF
-	-	TRBV20-1	TRBJ2-5	TGCAGTGCTAGAGGGCGACAAGAGACCCAGTACTTC	CSARGRQETQYF
many	TRBD1	TRBV7-8	TRBJ1-5	TGTGCCAGCAGCCGGGGGACAGTAGATCAGCCCCAGCATTTT	CASSRGTVDQPQHF
-	-	TRBV20-1	TRBJ2-1	TGCAGTGCTCCAGACCAGCGGAATGAGCAGTTCTTC	CSAPDQRNEQFF
few	-	TRBV28	TRBJ2-3	TGTGCCAGCAGTTCATCTAGAGGGGGTGCAGATACGCAGTATTTT	CASSSSRGGADTQYF
-	-	TRBV3-1	TRBJ1-4	TGTGCCAGCAGCCATCCTAGGGGGGGATTTGATGAAAAACTGTTTTTT	CASSHPRGGFDEKLFF
many	-	TRBV12-3/TRBV12-4	TRBJ1-1	TGTGCCAGCAGCACCGGAGCCCTGAACACTGAAGCTTTCTTT	CASSTGALNTEAFF
many	-	TRBV12-3/TRBV12-4	TRBJ2-1	TGTGCCAGCAGTCCCTCTAGGGGGGCACGGGATAATGAGCAGTTCTTC	CASSPSRGARDNEQFF
-	-	TRBV7-6	TRBJ2-2	TGTGCCAGCAGCTTAGGAACAGGGAAGACGCCCCTAGGGAGGGAGCTGTTTTTT	CASSLGTGKTPLGRELFF
once	TRBD1	TRBV7-8	TRBJ2-7	TGTGCCAGCAGCTTGGGGACAGGGGGGCCCTACGAGCAGTACTTC	CASSLGTGGPYEQYF
many	-	TRBV5-5	TRBJ1-2	TGTGCCAGCAGCTTCGATAGGGGTGACAATGGCTACACCTTC	CASSFDRGDNGYTF
-	-	TRBV15	TRBJ2-7	TGTGCCACCAGCAGAGGGGGCGGGACAACCTCCTACGAGCAGTACTTC	CATSRGGGTTSYEQYF
-	-	TRBV29-1	TRBJ1-1	TGCAGCGTTGAAGATCGGGACAAATTCGAAGCTTTCTTT	CSVEDRDKFEAFF
-	-	TRBV2	TRBJ1-5	TGTGCCAGCAGTGAGTTGGGCAGGAATCAGCCCCAGCATTTT	CASSELGRNQPQHF
once	TRBD1	TRBV2	TRBJ1-2	TGTGCCAGCAGTACTGGACAGGAGACAAGCTATACCTTC	CASSTGQETSYTF
-	-	TRBV2	TRBJ1-1	TGTGCCAGCAGCGCACAGGGTCTGATGACTGAAGCTTTCTTT	CASSAQGLMTEAFF
many	TRBD1	TRBV9	TRBJ1-1	TGTGCCAGCAGCGCCTCGGGACAGTGGAACACTGAAGCTTTCTTT	CASSASGQWNTEAFF
-	-	TRBV20-1	TRBJ2-1	TGCAGTGCTAGATCGGAGGGCGCCGGGTTCAATGAGCAGTTCTTC	CSARSEGAGFNEQFF
many	TRBD1	TRBV30	TRBJ1-6	TGTGCCTGGAGTCTGGACAGGGTGAATTCACCCCTCCACTTT	CAWSLDRVNSPLHF
-	-	TRBV7-3	TRBJ1-1	TGTGCCAGCAGCGACCAGATGTACACTGAAGCTTTCTTT	CASSDQMYTEAFF
many	-	TRBV19	TRBJ1-3	TGTGCCAGTAGTATAGGAACAGACCGGGGAAACACCATATATTTT	CASSIGTDRGNTIYF
many	TRBD1	TRBV2	TRBJ2-7	TGTGCCAGCAGTGATGACAGGGGATACGAGCAGTACTTC	CASSDDRGYEQYF
-	TRBD1	TRBV9	TRBJ1-5	TGTGCCAGCAGCGTAGTCGGGACAGAGGGTCAGCCCCAGCATTTT	CASSVVGTEGQPQHF
many	-	TRBV19	TRBJ2-3	TGTGCCAGTAGTATAGAAAGGGGTGATACGCAGTATTTT	CASSIERGDTQYF
-	TRBD1	TRBV4-1	TRBJ1-1	TGCGCCAGCAGCCAAGACGGGGGACAGTTTGAAGCTTTCTTT	CASSQDGGQFEAFF
-	-	TRBV7-2	TRBJ2-7	TGTGCCAGCAGCTTAGGTTCGAGCTCCTACGAGCAGTACTTC	CASSLGSSSYEQYF